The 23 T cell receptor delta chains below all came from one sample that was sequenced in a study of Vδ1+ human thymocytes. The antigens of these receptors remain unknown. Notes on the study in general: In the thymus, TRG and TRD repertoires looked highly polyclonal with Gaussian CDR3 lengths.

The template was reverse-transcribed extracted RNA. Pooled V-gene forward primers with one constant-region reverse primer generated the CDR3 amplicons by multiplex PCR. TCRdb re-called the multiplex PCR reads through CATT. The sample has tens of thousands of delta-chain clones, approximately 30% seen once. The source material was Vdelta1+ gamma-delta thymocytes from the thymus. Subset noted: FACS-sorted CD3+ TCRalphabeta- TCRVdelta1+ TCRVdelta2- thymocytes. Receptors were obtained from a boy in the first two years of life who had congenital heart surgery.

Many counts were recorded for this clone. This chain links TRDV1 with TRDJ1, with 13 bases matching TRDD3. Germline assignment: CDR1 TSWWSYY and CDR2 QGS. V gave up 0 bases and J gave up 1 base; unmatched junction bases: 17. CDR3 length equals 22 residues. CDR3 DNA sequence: TGTGCTCTTGGGGAACTTCCCGCTACTGAGTACTGGGGGATACGGAGCACCGATAAACTCATCTTT. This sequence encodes CALGELPATEYWGIRSTDKLIF.

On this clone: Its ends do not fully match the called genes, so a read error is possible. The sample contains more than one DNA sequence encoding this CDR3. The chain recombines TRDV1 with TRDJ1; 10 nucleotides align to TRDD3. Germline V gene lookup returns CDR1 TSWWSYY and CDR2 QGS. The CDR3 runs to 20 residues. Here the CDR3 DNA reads TGCGCTCTTGGGGAACCACTGGGTGGGGGATACCCGATGTACACCGATAAACTCATCTTT. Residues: CALGEPLGGGYPMYTDKLIF.

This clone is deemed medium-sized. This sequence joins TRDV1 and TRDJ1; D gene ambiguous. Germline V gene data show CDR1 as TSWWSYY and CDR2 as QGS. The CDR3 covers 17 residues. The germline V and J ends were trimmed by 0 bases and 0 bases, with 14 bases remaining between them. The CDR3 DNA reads TGTGCTCTTGGGGAACTACCCTCGGATGGGTACACCGATAAACTCATCTTT. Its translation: CALGELPSDGYTDKLIF.

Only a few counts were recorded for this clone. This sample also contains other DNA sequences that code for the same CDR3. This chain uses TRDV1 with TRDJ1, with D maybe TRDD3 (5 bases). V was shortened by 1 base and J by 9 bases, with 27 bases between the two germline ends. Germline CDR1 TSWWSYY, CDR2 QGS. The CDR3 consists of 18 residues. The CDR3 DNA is TGTGCTCTTGGGGAACAGGCCCCACGTGGACGCCCCGGGGACCAACTCATCTTT. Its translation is CALGEQAPRGRPGDQLIF.

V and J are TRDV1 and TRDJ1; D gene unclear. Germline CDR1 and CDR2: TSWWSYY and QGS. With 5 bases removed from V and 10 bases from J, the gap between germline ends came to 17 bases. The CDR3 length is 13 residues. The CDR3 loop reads CALGSLDSSRLIF. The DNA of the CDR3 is TGTGCTCTTGGGTCACTAGATTCTTCTCGACTCATCTTT.

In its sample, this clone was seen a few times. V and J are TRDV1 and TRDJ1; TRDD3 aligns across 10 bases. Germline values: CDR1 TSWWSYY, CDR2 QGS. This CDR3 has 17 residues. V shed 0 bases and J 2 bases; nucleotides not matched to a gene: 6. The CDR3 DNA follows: TGTGCTCTTGGGGAACTCTCCGAACTGGGGGATACCGATAAACTCATCTTT. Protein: CALGELSELGDTDKLIF.

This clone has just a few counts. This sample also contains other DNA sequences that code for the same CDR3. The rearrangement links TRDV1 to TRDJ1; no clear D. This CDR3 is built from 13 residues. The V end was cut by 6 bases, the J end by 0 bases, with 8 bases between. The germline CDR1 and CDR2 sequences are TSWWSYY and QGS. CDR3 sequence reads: CALGLLYTDKLIF. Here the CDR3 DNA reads TGTGCTCTTGGTCTATTGTACACCGATAAACTCATCTTT.

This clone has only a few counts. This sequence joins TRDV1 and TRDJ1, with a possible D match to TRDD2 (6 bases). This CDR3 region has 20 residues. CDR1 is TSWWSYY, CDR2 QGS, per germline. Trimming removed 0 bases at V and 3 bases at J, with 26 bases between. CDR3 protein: CALGELSYKRKDGWPDKLIF. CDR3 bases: TGTGCTCTTGGGGAACTATCCTACAAGAGGAAGGATGGGTGGCCCGATAAACTCATCTTT.

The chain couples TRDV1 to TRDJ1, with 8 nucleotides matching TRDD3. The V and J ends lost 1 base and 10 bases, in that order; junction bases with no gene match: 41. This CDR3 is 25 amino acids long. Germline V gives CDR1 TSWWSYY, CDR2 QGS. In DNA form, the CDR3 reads TGTGCTCTTGGGGAACACGAAAAACTCCCAAACCCGCCATCATACTTGGGGATACCTTCACGGGGACTCATCTTT. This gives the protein CALGEHEKLPNPPSYLGIPSRGLIF.

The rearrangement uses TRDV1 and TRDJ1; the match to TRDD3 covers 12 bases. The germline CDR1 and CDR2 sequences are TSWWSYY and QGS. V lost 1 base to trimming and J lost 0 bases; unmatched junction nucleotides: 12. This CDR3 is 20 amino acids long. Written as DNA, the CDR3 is TGTGCTCTTGGGGAACGCCCGACAAACTGGGGGATACCGTACACCGATAAACTCATCTTT. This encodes CALGERPTNWGIPYTDKLIF.

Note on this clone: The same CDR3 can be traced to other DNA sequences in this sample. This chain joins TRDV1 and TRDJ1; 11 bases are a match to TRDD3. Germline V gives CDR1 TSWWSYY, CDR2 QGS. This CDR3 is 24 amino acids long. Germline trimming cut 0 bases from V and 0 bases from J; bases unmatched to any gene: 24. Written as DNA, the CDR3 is TGTGCTCTTGGGGAACTCGTTGGTTTAATCTCCCTGGGGGATACTACAGGGTACACCGATAAACTCATCTTT. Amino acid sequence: CALGELVGLISLGDTTGYTDKLIF.

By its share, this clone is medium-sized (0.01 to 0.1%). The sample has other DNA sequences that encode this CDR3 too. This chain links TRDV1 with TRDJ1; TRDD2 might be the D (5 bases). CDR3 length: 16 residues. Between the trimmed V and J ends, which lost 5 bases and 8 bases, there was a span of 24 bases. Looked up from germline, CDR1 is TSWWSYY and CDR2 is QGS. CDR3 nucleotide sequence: TGTGCTCTTGGGCCAAAGGGTGTTGCCTTCGCTCGCAAACTCATCTTT. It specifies CALGPKGVAFARKLIF.

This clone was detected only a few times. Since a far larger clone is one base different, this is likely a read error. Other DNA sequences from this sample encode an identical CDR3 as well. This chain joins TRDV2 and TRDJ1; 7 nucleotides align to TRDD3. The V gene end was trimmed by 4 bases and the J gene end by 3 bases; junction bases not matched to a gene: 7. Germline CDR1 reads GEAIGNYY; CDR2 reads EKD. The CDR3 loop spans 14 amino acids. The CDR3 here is CACERVTGADKLIF. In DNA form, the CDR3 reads TGTGCCTGTGAAAGGGTGACTGGGGCCGATAAACTCATCTTT.

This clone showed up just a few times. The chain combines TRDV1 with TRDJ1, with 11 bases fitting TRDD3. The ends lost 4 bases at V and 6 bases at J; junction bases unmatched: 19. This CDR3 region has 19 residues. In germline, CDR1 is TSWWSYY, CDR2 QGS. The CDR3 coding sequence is TGTGCTCTTGGGGGCCCTATTGGTGCTGGGGGATACCACGGGAATAAACTCATCTTT. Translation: CALGGPIGAGGYHGNKLIF.

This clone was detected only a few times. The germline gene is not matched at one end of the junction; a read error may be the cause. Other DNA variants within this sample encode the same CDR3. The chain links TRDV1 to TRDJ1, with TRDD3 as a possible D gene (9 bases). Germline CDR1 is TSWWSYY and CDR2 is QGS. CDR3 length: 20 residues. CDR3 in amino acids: CALGETHLPKSGGYTDKLIF. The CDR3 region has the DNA TGTGCTCTCGGGGAAACCCACCTTCCTAAGTCTGGGGGATACACCGATAAACTCATCTTT.

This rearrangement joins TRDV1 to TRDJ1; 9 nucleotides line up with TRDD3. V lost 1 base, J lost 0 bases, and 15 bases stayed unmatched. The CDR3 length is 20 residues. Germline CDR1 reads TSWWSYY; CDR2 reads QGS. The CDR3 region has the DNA TGTGCTCTTGGGGAACGTCCCCCCTACTACTGGGGGACGTACACCGATAAACTCATCTTT. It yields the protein CALGERPPYYWGTYTDKLIF.

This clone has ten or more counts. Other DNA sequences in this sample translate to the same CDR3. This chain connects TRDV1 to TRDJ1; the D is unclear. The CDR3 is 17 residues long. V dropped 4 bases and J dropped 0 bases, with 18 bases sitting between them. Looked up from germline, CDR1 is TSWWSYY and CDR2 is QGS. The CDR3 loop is CALGGPCPHWYTDKLIF. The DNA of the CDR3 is TGTGCTCTTGGGGGGCCCTGCCCGCATTGGTACACCGATAAACTCATCTTT.

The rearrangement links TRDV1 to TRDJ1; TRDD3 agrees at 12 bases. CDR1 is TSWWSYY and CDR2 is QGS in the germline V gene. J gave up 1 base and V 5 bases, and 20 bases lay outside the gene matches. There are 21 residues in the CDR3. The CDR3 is CALGPRLSYWLGDTGTDKLIF. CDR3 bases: TGTGCTCTTGGGCCCCGCCTTTCCTACTGGCTGGGGGATACGGGCACCGATAAACTCATCTTT.

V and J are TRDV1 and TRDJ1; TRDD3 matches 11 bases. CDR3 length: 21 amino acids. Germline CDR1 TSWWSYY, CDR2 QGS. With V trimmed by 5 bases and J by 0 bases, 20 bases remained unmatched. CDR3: CALGPPVVVGDTVRYTDKLIF. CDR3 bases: TGTGCTCTTGGGCCACCTGTTGTGGTGGGGGATACGGTTAGGTACACCGATAAACTCATCTTT.

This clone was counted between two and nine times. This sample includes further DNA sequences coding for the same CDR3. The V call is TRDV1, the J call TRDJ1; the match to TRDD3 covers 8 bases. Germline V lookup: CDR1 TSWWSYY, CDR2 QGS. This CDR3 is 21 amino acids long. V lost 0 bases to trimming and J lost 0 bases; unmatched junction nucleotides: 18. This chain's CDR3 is CALGELRLFGTGGLNTDKLIF. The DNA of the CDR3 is TGTGCTCTTGGGGAACTAAGGTTATTTGGCACTGGGGGCCTGAACACCGATAAACTCATCTTT.

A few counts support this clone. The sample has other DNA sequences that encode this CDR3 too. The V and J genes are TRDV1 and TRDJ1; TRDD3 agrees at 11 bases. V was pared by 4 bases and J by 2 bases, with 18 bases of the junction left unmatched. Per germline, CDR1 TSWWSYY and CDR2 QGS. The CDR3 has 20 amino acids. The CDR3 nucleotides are TGTGCTCTTGGGGTAGCCTCTGCTGGGGGATACCCAGGCACGACCGATAAACTCATCTTT. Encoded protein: CALGVASAGGYPGTTDKLIF.

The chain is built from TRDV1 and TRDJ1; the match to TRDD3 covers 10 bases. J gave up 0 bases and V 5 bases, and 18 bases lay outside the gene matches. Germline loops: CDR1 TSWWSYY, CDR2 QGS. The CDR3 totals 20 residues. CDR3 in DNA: TGTGCTCTTGGGACCTCGAAACTTAGCTGGGGGATAGCCGACACCGATAAACTCATCTTT. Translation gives CALGTSKLSWGIADTDKLIF.

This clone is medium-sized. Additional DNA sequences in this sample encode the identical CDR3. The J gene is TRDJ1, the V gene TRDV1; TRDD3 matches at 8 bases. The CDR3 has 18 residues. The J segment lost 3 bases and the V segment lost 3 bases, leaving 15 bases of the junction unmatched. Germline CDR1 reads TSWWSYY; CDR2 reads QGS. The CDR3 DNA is TGTGCTCTTGGGGAGGGAGTGGGGGATCAGAACACGTCCGATAAACTCATCTTT. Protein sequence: CALGEGVGDQNTSDKLIF.